This T cell receptor (beta chain) comes out of a study of Tregs in tolerant kidney transplant recipients. Repertoires were generated with immunoSEQ multiplex PCR, while TCRdb's copy carries only in-frame clones and drops some. This sample has approximately 99,000 clones, with almost 90% found just once. There are 15 residues in the CDR3. The germline CDR1 and CDR2 sequences are SGHVS and FNYEAQ. J lost 6 bases, V lost 5 bases, and 11 bases had no gene match. The chain carries TRBV7-6 and TRBJ2-3, with TRBD2 identical over 7 bases. The receptor was derived from a human donor who received a combined kidney and bone marrow transplant. Source: CD4+ T cells from blood, taken before the transplant. DNA of the CDR3: TGTGCCAGCAGCCCGGGACTAACCGTGGTGGATACGCAGTATTTT. It yields the protein CASSPGLTVVDTQYF.